The 10 T cell receptor beta chains presented below share a single source sample, sequenced in a study of blood T cell repertoires in COVID-19. Here immunoSEQ multiplex PCR was the method, and the copy in TCRdb shows in-frame clones only, minus some. The sample consists of fewer than 200,000 clones, 80% to 90% of them appearing once. Sequenced sample: peripheral blood. These receptors came from a man between 50 and 59 years old with active or convalescent COVID-19.

On this clone: Other DNA sequences in this sample translate to the same CDR3. The genes are TRBV6-2 or TRBV6-3 and TRBJ1-6; D possibly corresponds to TRBD1 (6 bases). V dropped 0 bases and J dropped 9 bases, with 9 bases sitting between them. The CDR3 is made up of 14 amino acids. In germline, CDR1 is MNHEY, CDR2 SVGEGT. The CDR3 DNA follows: TGTGCCAGCAGTTACTCTGGGGGCGGTTCACCCCTCCACTTT. As protein: CASSYSGGGSPLHF.

V usage is TRBV21-1 and J usage is TRBJ1-4; TRBD1 was called by the table and not checked on the DNA. TRBV21-1 is assigned pseudogene status. This CDR3 has 16 amino acids. The CDR3 loop reads CASSLGGQGRNEKLFF. In nucleotides, the CDR3 is TGTGCCAGCAGCTTAGGGGGTCAGGGAAGAAATGAAAAACTGTTTTTT.

V and J are TRBV7-9 and TRBJ2-1; 10 positions agree with TRBD2. V was pared by 5 bases and J by 14 bases, with 12 bases of the junction left unmatched. The germline V gene has CDR1 SEHNR and CDR2 FQNEAQ (reference sequence). The CDR3 contains 14 residues. The CDR3 nucleotides are TGTGCCAGCAGCCCCAGCGGGGGGGCTTCGCGGAAGTTCTTC. This sequence encodes CASSPSGGASRKFF.

CDR3 loop: CASSPQGAVYNEQFF. The CDR3 nucleotides read TGTGCCAGTAGTCCACAGGGGGCGGTCTACAATGAGCAGTTCTTC. The chain uses TRBV19 and TRBJ2-1, with 9 bases aligning to TRBD1. The CDR3 contains 15 residues. Per germline, CDR1 LNHDA and CDR2 SQIVND (reference sequence). V lost 5 bases and J lost 3; bases outside the gene matches: 5. Supplemented by reference TRBV19 and TRBJ2-1, the full variable domain reads DGGITQSPKYLFRKEGQNVTLSCEQNLNHDAMYWYRQDPGQGLRLIYYSQIVNDFQKGDIAEGYSVSREKKESFPLTVTSAQKNPTAFYLCASSPQGAVYNEQFFGPGTRLTVL.

This clone has a single count. The rearrangement uses TRBV9 and TRBJ1-1, with D possibly TRBD1 on 6 matching bases. The V and J ends lost 4 bases and 1 base respectively, with 14 bases between them. Looked up from germline, CDR1 is SGDLS and CDR2 is YYNGEE. The length of the CDR3 is 15 residues. The CDR3 spells CASSLTGTTNTEAFF. In nucleotides, the CDR3 is TGTGCCAGCAGCTTAACCGGGACAACGAACACTGAAGCTTTCTTT.

This sequence joins TRBV28 and TRBJ2-7, with TRBD1 identical over 9 bases. Germline V gene lookup returns CDR1 MDHEN and CDR2 SYDVKM. CDR3 size: 13 residues. J was trimmed by 5 bases and V by 6 bases; bases with no gene match: 5. The CDR3 region is CASRLQGADEQYF. The CDR3, as DNA: TGTGCCAGCAGATTACAGGGGGCTGACGAGCAGTACTTC.

A single count supports this clone. This sequence joins TRBV6-5 and TRBJ2-2; 9 bases fit TRBD1. CDR3 length equals 14 residues. Germline V gene data show CDR1 as MNHEY and CDR2 as SVGAGI. V was clipped by 7 bases and J by 6 bases; unmatched bases: 6. CDR3 DNA: TGTGCCAGCACCCACAGGGGGCGCGCCGGGGAGCTGTTTTTT. Amino acid sequence: CASTHRGRAGELFF.

The chain links TRBV3-1 (or the pseudogene TRBV3-2) to TRBJ1-4; 9 nucleotides line up with TRBD1. CDR3 length: 17 amino acids. Germline loops: CDR1 LGHDT, CDR2 YNNKEL (reference sequence). V trimming: 0 bases; J trimming: 8 bases; junction bases outside the gene matches: 10. For the CDR3, the DNA is TGTGCCAGCAGCCAAGATCTGTCAGGGACAGGGAAAGAAAAACTGTTTTTT. Residues: CASSQDLSGTGKEKLFF.

This clone was recorded only once. The CDR3 bases are TGTGCCAGTAGTATAGACTCAGTTGGGGGGAATGAAGCTTTCTTT. Its protein is CASSIDSVGGNEAFF. The V call is TRBV19, the J call TRBJ1-1, with D maybe TRBD1 (5 bases). The length of the CDR3 is 15 residues. Germline loops: CDR1 LNHDA, CDR2 SQIVND (reference sequence). The V end lost 0 bases, the J end lost 7 bases, and 15 bases lay between the germline ends.

The chain couples TRBV6-5 to TRBJ1-3, with 8 nucleotides matching TRBD1. The ends lost 4 bases at V and 0 bases at J; junction bases unmatched: 2. This CDR3 spans 15 amino acids. Per the germline V gene, CDR1 is MNHEY and CDR2 is SVGAGI. Here the CDR3 reads CASSWDRSSGNTIYF. DNA of the CDR3: TGTGCCAGCAGTTGGGACAGGAGCTCTGGAAACACCATATATTTT.